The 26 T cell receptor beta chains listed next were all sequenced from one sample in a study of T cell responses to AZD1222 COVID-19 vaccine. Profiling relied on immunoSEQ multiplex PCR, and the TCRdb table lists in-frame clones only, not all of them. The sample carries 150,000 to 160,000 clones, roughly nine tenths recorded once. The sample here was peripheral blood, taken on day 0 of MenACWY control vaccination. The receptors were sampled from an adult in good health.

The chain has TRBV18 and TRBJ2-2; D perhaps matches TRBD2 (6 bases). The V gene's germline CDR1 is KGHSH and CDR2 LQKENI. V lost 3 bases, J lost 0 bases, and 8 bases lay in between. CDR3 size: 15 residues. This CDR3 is CASSPGTPNTGELFF. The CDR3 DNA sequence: TGTGCCAGCTCACCCGGGACTCCGAACACCGGGGAGCTGTTTTTT.

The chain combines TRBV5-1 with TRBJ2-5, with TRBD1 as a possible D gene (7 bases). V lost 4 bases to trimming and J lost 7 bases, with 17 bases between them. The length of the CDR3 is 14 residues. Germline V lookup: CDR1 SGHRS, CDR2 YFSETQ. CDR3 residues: CASSPEGATGTQYF. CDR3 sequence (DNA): TGCGCCAGCAGCCCGGAGGGGGCTACCGGGACCCAGTACTTC.

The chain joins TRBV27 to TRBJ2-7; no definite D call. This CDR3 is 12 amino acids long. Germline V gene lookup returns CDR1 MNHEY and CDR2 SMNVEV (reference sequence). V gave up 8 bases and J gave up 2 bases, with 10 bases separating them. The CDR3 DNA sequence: TGTGCCAGCTGGACGGTTACCTACGAGCAGTACTTC. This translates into CASWTVTYEQYF.

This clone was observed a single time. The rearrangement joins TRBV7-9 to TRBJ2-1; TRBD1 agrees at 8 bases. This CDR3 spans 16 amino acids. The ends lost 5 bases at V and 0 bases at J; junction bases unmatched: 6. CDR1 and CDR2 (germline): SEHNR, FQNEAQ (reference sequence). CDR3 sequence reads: CASSPQGAFSYNEQFF. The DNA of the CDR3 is TGTGCCAGCAGCCCCCAGGGGGCGTTCTCCTACAATGAGCAGTTCTTC. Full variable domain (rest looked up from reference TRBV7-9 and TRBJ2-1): DTGVSQNPRHKITKRGQNVTFRCDPISEHNRLYWYRQTLGQGPEFLTYFQNEAQLEKSRLLSDRFSAERPKGSFSTLEIQRTEQGDSAMYLCASSPQGAFSYNEQFFGPGTRLTVL.

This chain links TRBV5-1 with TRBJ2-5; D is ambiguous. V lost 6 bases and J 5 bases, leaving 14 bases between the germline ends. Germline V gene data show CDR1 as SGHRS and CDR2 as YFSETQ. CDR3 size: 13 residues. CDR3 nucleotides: TGCGCCAGCAACGAGACCCCGGCGGAGACCCAGTACTTC. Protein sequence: CASNETPAETQYF.

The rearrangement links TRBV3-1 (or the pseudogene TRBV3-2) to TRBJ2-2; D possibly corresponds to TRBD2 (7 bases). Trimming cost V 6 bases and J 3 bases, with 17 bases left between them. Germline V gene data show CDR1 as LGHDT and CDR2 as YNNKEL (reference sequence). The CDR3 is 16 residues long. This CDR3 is CASSSRGASDTGELFF. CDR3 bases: TGTGCCAGCAGTTCACGGGGGGCCTCTGACACCGGGGAGCTGTTTTTT.

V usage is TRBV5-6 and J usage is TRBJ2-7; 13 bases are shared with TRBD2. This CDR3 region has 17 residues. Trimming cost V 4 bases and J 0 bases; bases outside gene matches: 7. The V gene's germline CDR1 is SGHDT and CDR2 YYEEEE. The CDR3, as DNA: TGTGCCAGCAGCCCGGGACTAGCGGGACTAGACTCCTACGAGCAGTACTTC. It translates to CASSPGLAGLDSYEQYF.

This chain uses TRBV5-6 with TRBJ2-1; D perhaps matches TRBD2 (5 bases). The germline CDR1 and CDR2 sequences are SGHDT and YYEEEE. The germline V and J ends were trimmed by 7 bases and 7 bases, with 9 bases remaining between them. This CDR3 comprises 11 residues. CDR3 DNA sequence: TGTGCCAGCCTCCAGCGGAATGAGCAGTTCTTC. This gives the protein CASLQRNEQFF.

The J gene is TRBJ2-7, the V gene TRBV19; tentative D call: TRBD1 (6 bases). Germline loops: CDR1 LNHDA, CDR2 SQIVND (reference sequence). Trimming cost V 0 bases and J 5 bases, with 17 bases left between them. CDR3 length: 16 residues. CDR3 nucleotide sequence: TGTGCCAGTAGTATAGATAGGGGGACCGTTCAGGACGAGCAGTACTTC. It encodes CASSIDRGTVQDEQYF.

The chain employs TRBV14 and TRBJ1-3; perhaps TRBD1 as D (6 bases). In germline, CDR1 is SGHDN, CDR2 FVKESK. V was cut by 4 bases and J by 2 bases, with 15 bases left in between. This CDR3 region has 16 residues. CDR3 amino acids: CASSLRTELTGNTIYF. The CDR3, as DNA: TGTGCCAGCAGCCTCCGGACAGAACTGACTGGAAACACCATATATTTT.

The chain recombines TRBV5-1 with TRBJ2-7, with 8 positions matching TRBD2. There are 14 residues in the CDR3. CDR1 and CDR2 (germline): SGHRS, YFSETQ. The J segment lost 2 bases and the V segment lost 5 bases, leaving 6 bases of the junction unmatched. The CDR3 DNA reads TGCGCCAGCAGTCCTGGGACTAGGGCCTACGAGCAGTACTTC. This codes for CASSPGTRAYEQYF.

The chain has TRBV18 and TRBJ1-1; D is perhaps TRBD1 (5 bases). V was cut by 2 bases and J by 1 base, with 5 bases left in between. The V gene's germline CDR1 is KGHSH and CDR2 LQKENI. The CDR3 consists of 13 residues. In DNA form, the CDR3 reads TGTGCCAGCTCACCAACAGGGAACACTGAAGCTTTCTTT. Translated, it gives CASSPTGNTEAFF. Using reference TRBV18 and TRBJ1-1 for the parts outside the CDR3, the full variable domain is NAGVMQNPRHLVRRRGQEARLRCSPMKGHSHVYWYRQLPEEGLKFMVYLQKENIIDESGMPKERFSAEFPKEGPSILRIQQVVRGDSAAYFCASSPTGNTEAFFGQGTRLTVV.

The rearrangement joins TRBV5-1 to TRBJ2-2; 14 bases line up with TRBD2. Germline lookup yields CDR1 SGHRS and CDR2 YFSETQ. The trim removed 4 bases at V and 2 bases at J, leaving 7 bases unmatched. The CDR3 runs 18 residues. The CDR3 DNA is TGCGCCAGCAGCCCGGGACTAGCGGGGGATGTCAACACCGGGGAGCTGTTTTTT. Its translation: CASSPGLAGDVNTGELFF.

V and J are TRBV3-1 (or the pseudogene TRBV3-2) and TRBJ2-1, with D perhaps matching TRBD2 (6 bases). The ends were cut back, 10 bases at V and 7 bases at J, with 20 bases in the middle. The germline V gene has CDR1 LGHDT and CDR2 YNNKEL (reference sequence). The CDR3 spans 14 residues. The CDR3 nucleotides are TGTGCCACTCAGATGCCGGAACGGGGGAATGAGCAGTTCTTC. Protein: CATQMPERGNEQFF.

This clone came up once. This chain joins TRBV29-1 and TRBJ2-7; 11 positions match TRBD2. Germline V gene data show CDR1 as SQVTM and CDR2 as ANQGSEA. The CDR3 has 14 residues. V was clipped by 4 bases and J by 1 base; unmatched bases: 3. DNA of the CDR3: TGCAGCGTTGGGACTAGCGGGCTTTCCTACGAGCAGTACTTC. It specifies CSVGTSGLSYEQYF.

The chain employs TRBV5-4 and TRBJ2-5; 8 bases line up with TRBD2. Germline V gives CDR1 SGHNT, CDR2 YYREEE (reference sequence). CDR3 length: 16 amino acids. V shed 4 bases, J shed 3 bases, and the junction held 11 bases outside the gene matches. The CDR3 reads CASSTITRGAKETQYF. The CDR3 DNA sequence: TGTGCCAGCAGCACGATTACGCGGGGGGCTAAAGAGACCCAGTACTTC.

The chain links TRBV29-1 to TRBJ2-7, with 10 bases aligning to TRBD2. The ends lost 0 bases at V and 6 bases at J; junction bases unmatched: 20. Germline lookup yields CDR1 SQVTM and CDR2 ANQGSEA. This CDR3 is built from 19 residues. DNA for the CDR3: TGCAGCGTTGAAGAGGGCATAGCGGGAGGCCTGGGGAGGGGTTCCGAGCAGTACTTC. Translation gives CSVEEGIAGGLGRGSEQYF.

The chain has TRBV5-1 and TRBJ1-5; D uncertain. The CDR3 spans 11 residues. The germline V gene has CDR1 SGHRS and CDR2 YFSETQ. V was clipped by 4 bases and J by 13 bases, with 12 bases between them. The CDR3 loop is CASSDGAEQHF. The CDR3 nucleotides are TGCGCCAGCAGCGACGGCGCGGAACAGCATTTT.

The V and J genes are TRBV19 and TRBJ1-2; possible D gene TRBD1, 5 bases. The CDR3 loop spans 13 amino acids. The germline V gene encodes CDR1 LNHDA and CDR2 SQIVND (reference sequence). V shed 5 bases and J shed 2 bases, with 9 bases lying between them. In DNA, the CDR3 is TGTGCCAGTAGTCAGACAGAGAACTATGGCTACACCTTC. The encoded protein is CASSQTENYGYTF.

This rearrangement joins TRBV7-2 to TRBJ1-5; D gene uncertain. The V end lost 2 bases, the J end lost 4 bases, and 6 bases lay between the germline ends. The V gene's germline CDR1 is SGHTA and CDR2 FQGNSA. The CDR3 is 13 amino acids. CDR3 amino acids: CASSLRGNQPQHF. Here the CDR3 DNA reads TGTGCCAGCAGCTTACGGGGAAATCAGCCCCAGCATTTT.

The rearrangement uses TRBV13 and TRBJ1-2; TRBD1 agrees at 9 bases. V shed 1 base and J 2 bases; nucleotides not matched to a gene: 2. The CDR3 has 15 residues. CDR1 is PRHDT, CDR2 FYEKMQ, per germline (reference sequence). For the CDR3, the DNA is TGTGCCAGCAGCTTAGTGGGACAGGGAAACTATGGCTACACCTTC. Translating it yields CASSLVGQGNYGYTF.

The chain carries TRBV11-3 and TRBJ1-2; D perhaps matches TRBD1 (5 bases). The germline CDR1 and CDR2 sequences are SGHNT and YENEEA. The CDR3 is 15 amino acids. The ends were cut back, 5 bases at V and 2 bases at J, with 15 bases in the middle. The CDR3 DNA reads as TGTGCCAGCAGCCCGGGGGATTCTCCGAACTATGGCTACACCTTC. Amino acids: CASSPGDSPNYGYTF.

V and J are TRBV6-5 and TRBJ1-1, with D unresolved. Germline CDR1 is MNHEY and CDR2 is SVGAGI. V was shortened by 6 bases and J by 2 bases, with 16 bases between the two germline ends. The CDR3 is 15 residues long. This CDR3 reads CASRTGQVSNTEAFF. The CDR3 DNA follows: TGTGCCAGCAGAACGGGCCAGGTGTCTAACACTGAAGCTTTCTTT.

This chain's CDR3 is CASSYIRGNSGEQYF. CDR3 nucleotides: TGTGCCAGCAGTTACATCCGGGGGAATAGTGGCGAGCAGTACTTC. The gene calls are TRBV6-5 and TRBJ2-7; tentative D call: TRBD2 (6 bases). Germline V gene sequence: CDR1 MNHEY, CDR2 SVGAGI. Trimming took 2 bases from V and 6 from J, leaving 17 bases between them. CDR3 length: 15 residues.

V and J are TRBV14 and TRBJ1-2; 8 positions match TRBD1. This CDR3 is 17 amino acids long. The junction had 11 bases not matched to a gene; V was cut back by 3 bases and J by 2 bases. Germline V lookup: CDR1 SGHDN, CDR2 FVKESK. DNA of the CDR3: TGTGCCAGCAGCCATATTCGTCCGGGACAGGAGAACTATGGCTACACCTTC. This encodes CASSHIRPGQENYGYTF.

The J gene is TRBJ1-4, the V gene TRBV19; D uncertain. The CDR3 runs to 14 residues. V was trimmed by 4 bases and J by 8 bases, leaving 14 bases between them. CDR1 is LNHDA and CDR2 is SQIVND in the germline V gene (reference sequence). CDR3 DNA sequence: TGTGCCAGTAGTACTGACCGGGAGCTAGAAAAACTGTTTTTT. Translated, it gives CASSTDRELEKLFF.